A selection of T cell receptor beta chains follows, all from one sample in a study of blood T cells in healthy people across ages. Using its own MiXCR run on the 5' RACE reads, TCRdb lists one record per CDR3 protein. The sample carries around 1,000,000 distinct CDR3 sequences, 25% recorded once. These sequences were also reported in another study, on T cells of mothers and their children.

The sample consisted of blood. These receptors all stem from a girl aged 2 to 9 in good health. Both conserved end residues are part of each CDR3. A D gene is named only where the DNA matches it firmly. For some rows the clone size is stated as once, few or many, or as a class when expanded; others skip it.

clone_size | j_call | v_call | d_call | cdr3_nt | cdr3_aa
. | TRBJ2-5 | TRBV24-1 | TRBD2 | TGTGCCACCAGTGAACGTCGGGGGGGCTCGATGGAGACCCAGTACTTC | CATSERRGGSMETQYF
. | TRBJ1-5 | TRBV28 | . | TGTGCCAGCAGATCAGGGGATTATAGCAATCAGCCCCAGCATTTT | CASRSGDYSNQPQHF
few | TRBJ2-5 | TRBV12-3/TRBV12-4 | . | TGTGCCAGCAGTTTAGGGACTAAAGGGGAGACCCAGTACTTC | CASSLGTKGETQYF
few | TRBJ1-5 | TRBV6-1 | . | TGTGCCAGCAGTGAAGGGACAGTTGGAAATCAGCCCCAGCATTTT | CASSEGTVGNQPQHF
. | TRBJ2-5 | TRBV6-2/TRBV6-3 | . | TGTGCCAGCAGTTATGGAGGGGTCCCTTGGGAGACCCAGTACTTC | CASSYGGVPWETQYF
few | TRBJ2-5 | TRBV2 | . | TGTGCCAGCAGCTCTTCGCCCTCCTCGGGGGAGACCCAGTACTTC | CASSSSPSSGETQYF
. | TRBJ2-5 | TRBV3-1 | TRBD1 | TGTGCCAGCAGCCAAGATTTACCGGGACAGGGGGCGAAGGACAGGCAGTACTTC | CASSQDLPGQGAKDRQYF
. | TRBJ1-5 | TRBV20-1 | . | TGCAGTGCTAGAGCAGGCCGTGGCAATCAGCCCCAGCATTTT | CSARAGRGNQPQHF
. | TRBJ2-3 | TRBV24-1 | . | TGTGCCACCAGTAAGGACACAGATACGCAGTATTTT | CATSKDTDTQYF
. | TRBJ2-2 | TRBV11-2 | . | TGTACCAGCAGCTCAGGAACCGGGGAGCTGTTTTTT | CTSSSGTGELFF
. | TRBJ2-3 | TRBV7-2 | . | TGTGCCAGCAGCTTAGCTCAAGGGGGGGCGTTTTTAGATACGCAGTATTTT | CASSLAQGGAFLDTQYF
. | TRBJ2-2 | TRBV10-3 | . | TGTGCCATCAGCTCAGGGGAAAACGGGGAGCTGTTTTTT | CAISSGENGELFF
. | TRBJ2-5 | TRBV9 | . | TGTGCCAGCAGCGTAGCAGGACAAGAAGAGACCCAGTACTTC | CASSVAGQEETQYF
few | TRBJ2-5 | TRBV27 | TRBD2 | TGTGCCAGCAGTCCCTTAGCGGGTAGAGAGACCCAGTACTTC | CASSPLAGRETQYF
. | TRBJ2-7 | TRBV5-1 | . | TGCGCCAGCAGCTTGGCTCAGGGCAGGGACGAGCAGTACTTC | CASSLAQGRDEQYF
. | TRBJ2-5 | TRBV2 | TRBD2 | TGTGCCAGCAGTGCGACTAGCGCAGAGACCCAGTACTTC | CASSATSAETQYF
. | TRBJ2-7 | TRBV20-1 | . | TGCAGTGCTGAAGACAGGTCATCCTCCTACGAGCAGTACTTC | CSAEDRSSSYEQYF
. | TRBJ2-1 | TRBV5-6 | . | TGTGCCAGCAGCTTGAATCTAGGACTCGTGGGCAATGAGCAGTTCTTC | CASSLNLGLVGNEQFF
. | TRBJ2-7 | TRBV11-3 | . | TGTGCCAGCAGCTTATCTCGACGACGGTTAAAAACCTACGAGCAGTACTTC | CASSLSRRRLKTYEQYF
. | TRBJ2-7 | TRBV12-3/TRBV12-4 | . | TGTGCCAGCAGTTTAGTAGCGGCGAGCTCCTACGAGCAGTACTTC | CASSLVAASSYEQYF
. | TRBJ2-3 | TRBV5-1 | . | TGCGCCAGCAGCTTGGCCCAGGGCCCCAGCACAGATACGCAGTATTTT | CASSLAQGPSTDTQYF
. | TRBJ1-4 | TRBV7-6 | . | TGTGCCAGCAGCCCTCTCCTGCCCATGGCTAATGAAAAACTGTTTTTT | CASSPLLPMANEKLFF
few | TRBJ2-1 | TRBV5-1 | . | TGCGCCAGCAGCCCTCACGATCGTCAGGGATTCTACAATGAGCAGTTCTTC | CASSPHDRQGFYNEQFF
few | TRBJ1-1 | TRBV7-3 | . | TGTGCCAGCAGCTTATCTCTCGGGGGGAGAGCTTTCTTT | CASSLSLGGRAFF
. | TRBJ2-5 | TRBV5-6 | . | TGTGCCAGCAGCTTGGCCGCGCAGGGGCAAGAGACCCAGTACTTC | CASSLAAQGQETQYF
. | TRBJ2-3 | TRBV6-4 | TRBD2 | TGTGCCAGCAGTGACTCAGCGACTAGCGGGGGGTCTAGCACAGATACGCAGTATTTT | CASSDSATSGGSSTDTQYF
. | TRBJ1-3 | TRBV5-1 | . | TGCGCCAGCAGCTTGGCCGGAGGGGAAAAGGCAGGAAACACCATATATTTT | CASSLAGGEKAGNTIYF
few | TRBJ2-4 | TRBV28 | . | TGTGCCAGCAGTTGGGGGGAAGCCAAAAACATTCAGTACTTC | CASSWGEAKNIQYF
. | TRBJ1-2 | TRBV12-3/TRBV12-4 | . | TGTGCCAGCAGTTTTACAGGAGCTTATGGCTACACCTTC | CASSFTGAYGYTF
. | TRBJ2-1 | TRBV29-1 | TRBD1 | TGCAGCGGTGGACAGGGGGCGAGGAATGAGCAGTTCTTC | CSGGQGARNEQFF
. | TRBJ2-1 | TRBV4-1 | . | TGCGCCAGCAGCTTTCAGACACAGGGAATGGGTAATGAGCAGTTCTTC | CASSFQTQGMGNEQFF
. | TRBJ1-1 | TRBV7-9 | TRBD1 | TGTGCCAGCAACTCACCGGGACAGGGGTTGACTGAAGCTTTCTTT | CASNSPGQGLTEAFF
few | TRBJ1-5 | TRBV5-1 | . | TGCGCCAGCAGCTTGTCAGGGGCCTTCAATCAGCCCCAGCATTTT | CASSLSGAFNQPQHF
. | TRBJ2-7 | TRBV4-1 | . | TGCGCCAGCAGCCAAGGTATAGGTCCCTACGAGCAGTACTTC | CASSQGIGPYEQYF
few | TRBJ2-3 | TRBV29-1 | . | TGTGAAGCGAGGGGTATAGGAGATACGCAGTATTTT | CEARGIGDTQYF
. | TRBJ2-7 | TRBV5-1 | . | TGCGCCAGCAGCTTGACCGGCATGGGTCGCGAGCAGTACTTC | CASSLTGMGREQYF
many | TRBJ2-5 | TRBV29-1 | TRBD1 | TGCAGCGTACTACAGGGGGAGACCCAGTACTTC | CSVLQGETQYF
few | TRBJ1-1 | TRBV28 | TRBD1 | TGTGCCAGCAGCCCAGGACAGGAGACAAACACTGAAGCTTTCTTT | CASSPGQETNTEAFF
few | TRBJ2-5 | TRBV25-1 | . | TGTGCCAGCACGGGTCAGGGCGTACTTTTTCAAGAGACCCAGTACTTC | CASTGQGVLFQETQYF
few | TRBJ2-5 | TRBV4-1 | . | TGCGCCAGCAGCCAAGAAGACAGGTTGATATGGACCCAGTACTTC | CASSQEDRLIWTQYF
once | TRBJ2-4 | TRBV7-9 | TRBD1 | TGTGCCAGCAGCCCCCCTCGGACAGGGGAAGCCAAAAACATTCAGTACTTC | CASSPPRTGEAKNIQYF
. | TRBJ2-1 | TRBV6-6 | . | TGTGCCAGCAGTGGGCTTGGGGGGTGGGGAAATGAGCAGTTCTTC | CASSGLGGWGNEQFF
few | TRBJ2-5 | TRBV6-6 | TRBD2 | TGTGCCAGCAGACCGGGGGAGGGTCGACAAGAGACCCAGTACTTC | CASRPGEGRQETQYF
. | TRBJ2-7 | TRBV28 | . | TGTGCCAGCAGTTTGCCAGGCCGTAGCTCCTACGAGCAGTACTTC | CASSLPGRSSYEQYF
. | TRBJ1-4 | TRBV29-1 | . | TGCAGCGTTGAAGACCACCGGGCAGGGCAAGTCGAAAAACTGTTTTTT | CSVEDHRAGQVEKLFF
few | TRBJ2-3 | TRBV5-1 | TRBD2 | TGCGCCAGCGTACTCGGGGAGGGCTACACAGATACGCAGTATTTT | CASVLGEGYTDTQYF